The T cell receptor beta chain under discussion was sequenced for a study of blood T cell repertoires in COVID-19. In the case of this clone: Because the CDR3's place on the DNA is in doubt, the DNA is left out and the CDR3 is given as listed by TCRdb.

In germline, CDR1 is GTSNPN, CDR2 SVGIG (reference sequence). The CDR3 length equals 12 residues, ends included. The data were produced by immunoSEQ multiplex PCR, yet TCRdb's version contains in-frame clones alone and is incomplete. The top ten hold roughly 2.9% of the sample, which has 140,000 to 150,000 clones, approximately 90% seen once. The sample comprised peripheral blood. The clonotype comes from a man aged 55-75 years with active or convalescent COVID-19. The gene calls are TRBV30 and TRBJ1-4; the table names TRBD1, a call not compared with the DNA. The CDR3 sequence is CAWSVGGGAVFF.